This T cell receptor beta chain emerged from a study of blood T cell repertoires in COVID-19. Trimming took 5 bases from V and 8 from J; bases not matched to a gene: 17. The germline gives CDR1 PRHDT, CDR2 FYEKMQ (reference sequence). The CDR3 extends over 17 amino acids. The method was immunoSEQ multiplex PCR; TCRdb's version includes in-frame clones alone and lacks a portion of them. The sample holds about 320,000 clones, under 90% seen once. This sequence originates from a woman between 25 and 40 years old with COVID-19, enrolled during active disease. This rearrangement joins TRBV13 to TRBJ2-4, with 8 bases lining up with TRBD2. The specimen was peripheral blood. CDR3 nucleotides: TGTGCCAGCAGCCCACCTCAGGAGGCGGGGGGTGACCACATTCAGTACTTC. Its translation is CASSPPQEAGGDHIQYF.